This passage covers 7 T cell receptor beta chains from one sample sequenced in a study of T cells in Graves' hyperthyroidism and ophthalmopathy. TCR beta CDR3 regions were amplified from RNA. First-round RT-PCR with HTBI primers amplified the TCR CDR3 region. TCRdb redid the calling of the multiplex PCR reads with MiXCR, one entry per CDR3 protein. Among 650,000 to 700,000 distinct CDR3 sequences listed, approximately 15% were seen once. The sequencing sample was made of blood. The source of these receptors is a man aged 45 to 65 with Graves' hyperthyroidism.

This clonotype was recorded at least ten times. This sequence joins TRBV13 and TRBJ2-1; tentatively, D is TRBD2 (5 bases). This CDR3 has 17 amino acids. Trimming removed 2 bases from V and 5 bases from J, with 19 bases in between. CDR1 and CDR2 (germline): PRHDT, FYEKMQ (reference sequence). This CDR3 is CASSLFADATRHNEQFF. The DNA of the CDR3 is TGTGCCAGCAGCTTATTCGCTGATGCCACTAGGCACAATGAGCAGTTCTTC.

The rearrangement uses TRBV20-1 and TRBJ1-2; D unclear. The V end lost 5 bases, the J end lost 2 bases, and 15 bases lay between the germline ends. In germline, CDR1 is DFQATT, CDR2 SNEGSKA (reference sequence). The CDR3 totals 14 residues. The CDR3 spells CSAPLNRRNYGYTF. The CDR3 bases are TGCAGTGCTCCACTTAATCGACGCAACTATGGCTACACCTTC.

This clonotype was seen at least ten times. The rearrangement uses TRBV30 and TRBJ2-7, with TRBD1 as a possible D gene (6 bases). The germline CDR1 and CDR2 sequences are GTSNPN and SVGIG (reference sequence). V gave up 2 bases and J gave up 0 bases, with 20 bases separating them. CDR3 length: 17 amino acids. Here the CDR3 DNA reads TGTGCCTGGAGTAAGGGGGACATCCTCTTGAGCTCCTACGAGCAGTACTTC. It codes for CAWSKGDILLSSYEQYF.

CDR3 region: CASSTDRGNYEQYF. Written as DNA, the CDR3 is TGTGCCAGCAGCACAGACAGGGGTAACTACGAGCAGTACTTC. This chain joins TRBV5-5 and TRBJ2-7; TRBD1 matches 8 bases. The germline gives CDR1 SGHKS, CDR2 YYEKEE (reference sequence). The junction had 6 bases not matched to a gene; V was cut back by 4 bases and J by 3 bases. The length of the CDR3 is 14 residues. The variable domain in full, completed from reference TRBV5-5 and TRBJ2-7, reads DAGVTQSPTHLIKTRGQQVTLRCSPISGHKSVSWYQQVLGQGPQFIFQYYEKEERGRGNFPDRFSARQFPNYSSELNVNALLLGDSALYLCASSTDRGNYEQYFGPGTRLTVT.

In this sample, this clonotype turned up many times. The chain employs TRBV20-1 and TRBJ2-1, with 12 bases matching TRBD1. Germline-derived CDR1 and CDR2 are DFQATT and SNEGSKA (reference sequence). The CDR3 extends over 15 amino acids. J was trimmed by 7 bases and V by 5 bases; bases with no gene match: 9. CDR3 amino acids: CSAGGTGGFINEQFF. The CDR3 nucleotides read TGCAGTGCTGGAGGGACAGGGGGCTTCATAAATGAGCAGTTCTTC.

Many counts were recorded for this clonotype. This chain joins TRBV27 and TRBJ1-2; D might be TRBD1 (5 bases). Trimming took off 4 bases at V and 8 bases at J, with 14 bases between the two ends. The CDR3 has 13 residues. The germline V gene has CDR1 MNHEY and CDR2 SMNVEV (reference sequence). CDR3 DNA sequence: TGTGCCAGCAGTTGGTCCAGGGCCAGCGGCTACACCTTC. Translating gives CASSWSRASGYTF.

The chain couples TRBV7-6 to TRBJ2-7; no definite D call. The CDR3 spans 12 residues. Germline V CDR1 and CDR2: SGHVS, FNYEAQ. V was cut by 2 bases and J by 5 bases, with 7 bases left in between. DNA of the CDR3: TGTGCCAGCAGCTTATTAGGGAACGAGCAGTACTTC. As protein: CASSLLGNEQYF.